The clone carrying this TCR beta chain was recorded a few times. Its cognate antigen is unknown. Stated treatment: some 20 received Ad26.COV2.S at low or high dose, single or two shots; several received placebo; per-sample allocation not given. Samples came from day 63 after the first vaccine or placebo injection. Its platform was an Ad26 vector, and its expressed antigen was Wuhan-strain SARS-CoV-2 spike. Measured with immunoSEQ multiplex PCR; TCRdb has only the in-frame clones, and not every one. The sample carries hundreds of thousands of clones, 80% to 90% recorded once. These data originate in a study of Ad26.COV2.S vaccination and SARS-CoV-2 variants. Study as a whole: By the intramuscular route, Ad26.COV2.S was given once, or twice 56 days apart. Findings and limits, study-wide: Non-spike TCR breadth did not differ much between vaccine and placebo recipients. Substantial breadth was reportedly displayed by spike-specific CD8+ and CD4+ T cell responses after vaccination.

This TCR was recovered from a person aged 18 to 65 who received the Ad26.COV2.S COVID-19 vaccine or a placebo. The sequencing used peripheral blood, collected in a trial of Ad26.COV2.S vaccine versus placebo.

The CDR3 nucleotides read TGTGCCAGCAGCTTGGTAGCGGGAGGTGAGACCGGGGAGCTGTTTTTT. Translated, it gives CASSLVAGGETGELFF. The rearrangement uses TRBV5-4 and TRBJ2-2, with TRBD2 matching 10 bases. V shed 0 bases and J 5 bases; nucleotides not matched to a gene: 4. Germline V lookup: CDR1 SGHNT, CDR2 YYREEE (reference sequence). The CDR3 length is 16 residues.